This record concerns one T cell receptor beta chain sequence. Antigen: not known. The CDR3 is 18 amino acids. The germline V and J ends were trimmed by 0 bases and 0 bases, with 12 bases remaining between them. Germline V lookup: CDR1 MNHEY, CDR2 SMNVEV (reference sequence). This table comes from immunoSEQ multiplex PCR, and its TCRdb copy is limited to in-frame clones, with some not included. The sample records 150,000 to 200,000 clones, approximately 90% being singletons. The entry originates in a study of T cell responses to AZD1222 COVID-19 vaccine. Broader study findings: Among vaccine-associated CD4 TCRs, coverage spanned spike, with dominance at 160-218 and 743-854.

The clonotype comes from an adult who received the AZD1222 COVID-19 vaccine. The rearrangement joins TRBV27 to TRBJ2-6; weak D call: TRBD2 (6 bases). The sequenced sample was peripheral blood, obtained 28 days after the second AZD1222 dose. This CDR3 is CASSLSRDFRSGANVLTF. For the CDR3, the DNA is TGTGCCAGCAGTTTATCCCGGGACTTCCGCTCTGGGGCCAACGTCCTGACTTTC.